This T cell receptor beta chain is drawn from a study of T cell responses to AZD1222 COVID-19 vaccine (dated by TCRdb to the early 2020s). Broadly, across the study: TCR sequencing was performed for 233 trial participants, of whom some 200 were given two doses of AZD1222 and approximately 26 were given two doses of MenACWY control vaccine. Trial participants were enrolled by age into subgroups of 18-55, 56-69 and 70-plus years, and approximately 150, 30 and 60 TCR-sequenced participants, respectively, were included in these subgroups. Summary of the overall study and its limitations: Most participants were white British and females outnumbered males, and the authors suggested that clonal diversity may have been underestimated. The 56-69-year group was small, and its depth increase did not reach significance, likely because of low power. Conclusions about previously exposed vaccinees are limited, since just five or six AZD1222 recipients were seropositive for SARS-CoV-2 at baseline. Nearly half of unique spike-specific TCRs reportedly recognized epitopes outside regions mutated in the B.1.351 and B.1.1.7 variants. The vaccine-associated CD4 TCRs covered the entire spike protein, and the dominant responses fell in regions 160-218 and 743-854. Because no day 14 peak-response samples were available, the repertoires could be characterized only after the peak T cell response. Spike-specific TCR breadth and depth rose significantly after two AZD1222 doses compared with day 0 and with MenACWY recipients.

The CDR3 regions of human TCRbeta chains were subjected to immunosequencing. On the authors' methods: Repertoire TCRs were checked for matches against a reference library of SARS-CoV-2-specific TCRs that had been generated using the MIRA antigen-specificity platform. Breadth was defined as the fraction of unique TCRs that were SARS-CoV-2-associated. Depth was defined as the fraction of total T cells that were SARS-CoV-2-associated. Using the MIRA data, each spike-specific TCR was mapped to the spike region that the TCR reacts to and placed in a CD4 or CD8 class. Log10-transformed breadth and depth values were compared by one-way ANOVA with Sidak's multiple comparisons tests. TCRdb provides this immuneACCESS table in a form limited to in-frame rearrangements. Some clones are lacking; in checked studies, under half of them reflect an unresolved V gene, and why the rest are absent is not known. The V and J calls and clone size are taken from that table; D and trimming were inferred from the DNA. The sample table shows 150,000 to 200,000 clones, and around nine tenths are seen once. The ten largest clones add up to 3.5% to 4% of the sample.

Reading from cysteine to phenylalanine, the CDR3 counts 15 amino acids. CDR3 DNA only is kept here, 45 bases in frame from base 1. Trimming at the junction amounts to 1 base on V and 4 bases on J, and the germline ends lie 13 bases apart. The germline V gene provides CDR1 KGHDR and CDR2 SFDVKD. This sample's time point label indicates: about 28 days (+/-7) after the second vaccine dose. Sample treatment or condition, as interpreted from the label and publication: meningococcal conjugate vaccine given as trial control. Samples from vaccinated people were obtained from the UK trials COV001 and COV002, which included a single-blind randomized controlled phase 2/3 trial of AZD1222 (ChAdOx1 nCoV-19) in healthy adults. Trial participant PBMC samples were collected at day 0 and day 28 after the second dose for TCRbeta chain sequencing. Worth noting for this clone: The target of this receptor is not known. No base quality values were provided; no much bigger clone lies one nucleotide off.

The rearrangement joined TRBV24-1 to TRBJ2-7; no D gene can be assigned with confidence. Sequences were derived from peripheral blood, sampled 28 days after the second dose of the MenACWY control vaccine. The sequence was obtained from an adult who received the MenACWY meningococcal vaccine as a control. The DNA sequence is as follows: TGTGCCACCAGTGATTTTCAACAGCTACCGTACGAGCAGTACTTC. Its protein product is CATSDFQQLPYEQYF.